This T cell receptor (beta chain) came from a study of T cell responses to AZD1222 COVID-19 vaccine (dated by TCRdb to the early 2020s). At the level of the whole study: AZD1222 recipients given second doses at about 4 weeks or at about 12 weeks were pooled, since spike-specific TCR depth and breadth were not found to differ between the two schedules. TCR sequencing was performed for 230 to 250 trial participants, of whom some 200 were given two doses of AZD1222 and approximately 25 were given two doses of MenACWY control vaccine. Trial participants were enrolled into age subgroups of 18-55, 56-69 and 70-plus years, which contained roughly 150, 30 and 60 TCR-sequenced participants, respectively. General conclusions and limits of the study: The whole spike protein was spanned by vaccine-associated CD4 TCRs, and dominant responses were seen in regions 160-218 and 743-854. Conclusions about previously exposed vaccinees were limited because only six AZD1222 recipients were SARS-CoV-2 seropositive at baseline. Reportedly, close to half of the unique spike-specific TCRs recognized epitopes lying outside the regions that are mutated in the B.1.351 and B.1.1.7 variants. The 56-69-year group was small, and its depth increase did not reach significance, likely because of low power. After two AZD1222 doses, both the breadth and the depth of spike-specific TCRs were significantly higher than at day 0 and than in MenACWY recipients. Because no day 14 peak-response samples were available, repertoires were characterized only after the peak T cell response. Participants were mostly white British and included more females than males, and it was suggested by the authors that clonal diversity may have been underestimated.

This clone was observed a few times. This clone's antigen is unknown. Base qualities are not at hand, and no much larger clone is one base apart. Sequences LNHDA (CDR1) and SQIVND (CDR2) are obtained from the germline V gene (reference sequence). Cut back by 4 bases and 0 bases, the V and J ends lie 13 bases apart. From its cysteine to its phenylalanine, the CDR3 spans 15 amino acids. Of the read, only the CDR3 DNA is kept; its 45 bases are in frame from base 1. The time point label, read with the paper, signifies: baseline before first vaccination. Samples from vaccinated people were obtained from the UK trials COV001 and COV002, which included a single-blind randomized controlled phase 2/3 trial of AZD1222 (ChAdOx1 nCoV-19) in healthy adults. For TCRbeta chain sequencing, PBMC samples were collected from trial participants at day 0 and at day 28 after the second dose. The CDR3 regions of human TCRbeta chains were analyzed by immunosequencing. The authors' analysis ran thus. TCRs in the repertoires were compared against a reference library of SARS-CoV-2-specific TCRs that had been generated with the MIRA antigen-specificity platform. Breadth was defined as the fraction of unique TCRs that were SARS-CoV-2-associated, and depth was defined as the fraction of total T cells that were SARS-CoV-2-associated. Using the MIRA data, each spike-specific TCR was mapped to the spike region that the TCR reacts to and placed in a CD4 or CD8 class. Log10-transformed breadth and depth values were compared by one-way ANOVA with Sidak's multiple comparisons tests. TCRdb limited this immuneACCESS table to in-frame rearrangements with V and J called. A share of clones is missing; checked studies link under half to unresolved V genes, and the rest is unexplained. V and J calls and clone size are copied from that table; D and trimming were computed from the DNA. This sample holds 150,000 or so clones; nearly 90% were observed only once. The ten most abundant clones make up just over 5% of the sample.

The sequence is built from TRBV19 and TRBJ2-7, with the D segment identity uncertain. The material was peripheral blood, obtained on day 0 of AZD1222 vaccination. This TCR was sampled from an adult in good health. The CDR3 region has the sequence CASSTRTGGSYEQYF. The sequenced DNA is TGTGCCAGTAGTACTAGGACGGGCGGCTCCTACGAGCAGTACTTC.